Below, one TCR beta chain is given with its context. The sample originates from a study of blood T cell repertoires in COVID-19. Study-level background: The study drew acute and convalescent COVID-19 samples from the United States, Italy and Spain.

Original handling: The assay estimated nucleated cells by amplifying reference gene primers. Measured with immunoSEQ multiplex PCR; TCRdb has only the in-frame clones, and not every one. V, J and clone size are those of that table, while D and trimming were read from the DNA. The table records 150,000 to 200,000 clones, approximately 84% of them present only once. Sequenced material: peripheral blood. The sequence came from a human donor with acute or convalescent COVID-19. The donor label of this sample is uncertain.

CDR3 loop: CASSLTGYYGYTF. CDR3 DNA: TGTGCCAGCAGCTTAACAGGCTACTATGGCTACACCTTC. The chain is built from TRBV7-9 and TRBJ1-2, with D possibly TRBD1 on 5 matching bases. V was shortened by 2 bases and J by 3 bases, with 7 bases between the two germline ends. CDR3 size: 13 residues. Germline-derived CDR1 and CDR2 are SEHNR and FQNEAQ (reference sequence).